The source of this T cell receptor beta chain is a study of T cell responses to AZD1222 COVID-19 vaccine. The CDR3 is 13 residues long. V was shortened by 7 bases and J by 1 base, with 10 bases between the two germline ends. Assay: immunoSEQ multiplex PCR; the TCRdb copy retains only in-frame clones and omits some. Among under 140,000 clones listed, about four fifths were seen once. The TCR originated in an adult in good health. The sequenced sample was peripheral blood, obtained on day 0 of AZD1222 vaccination. The V and J genes are TRBV12-3 or TRBV12-4 and TRBJ1-1, with D hard to call. Here the CDR3 reads CASNHSPNTEAFF. The CDR3, as DNA: TGTGCCAGCAACCATTCTCCGAACACTGAAGCTTTCTTT.